The sequence of this TCR beta chain was determined in a study of blood T cell repertoires in COVID-19. This clone was seen just once. Germline CDR1 and CDR2: MNHEY and SMNVEV (reference sequence). The CDR3 spans 19 residues. J was trimmed by 8 bases and V by 0 bases; bases with no gene match: 18. The table came from immunoSEQ multiplex PCR; TCRdb's copy has only in-frame clones and leaves some out. This sample yields around 400,000 clones, of which approximately 87% are seen a single time; about 2.1% belongs to the top ten. V and J are TRBV27 and TRBJ1-2; 10 bases align to TRBD1. Sequencing was carried out using peripheral blood. The TCR sequence derives from a woman aged 60-75 years with COVID-19, enrolled during active disease. The CDR3 here is CASSLSMPPLTGQGIGYTF. The CDR3 region has the DNA TGTGCCAGCAGTTTATCGATGCCCCCTTTAACGGGACAGGGGATCGGCTACACCTTC.